This T cell receptor (beta chain) was captured by sequencing in a study of T cell responses to AZD1222 COVID-19 vaccine. General study findings and limits: The repertoires were collected only after the peak T cell response. Donors were mostly white British, more females; clonal diversity possibly underestimated. Mapped onto spike, vaccine-associated CD4 TCRs spanned it and were dominant at 160-218 and 743-854.

This clone occurred once. Its antigen is unidentified. Profiling relied on immunoSEQ multiplex PCR, and the TCRdb table lists in-frame clones only, not all of them. The sample holds 150,000 to 200,000 clones; about 94% are singletons and the top ten take 7% to 9.5%. V lost 6 bases to trimming and J lost 3 bases, with 15 bases between them. There are 14 residues in the CDR3. Looked up from germline, CDR1 is SNHLY and CDR2 is FYNNEI. The sequences come from peripheral blood, collected on day 0 of AZD1222 vaccination. The chain employs TRBV2 and TRBJ2-7; TRBD2 is a possible D gene (6 bases). This sequence was found in an adult in good health. As DNA, the CDR3 is TGTGCCAGCAGGGGACTCCTGGGGCTCTACGAGCAGTACTTC. It is translated as CASRGLLGLYEQYF.